The clone carrying this T cell receptor (beta chain) was seen more than once but under ten times. Repertoires were generated with immunoSEQ multiplex PCR, while TCRdb's copy carries only in-frame clones and drops some. The data show about 240,000 clones, approximately 83% seen once. This entry is derived from a study of cytomegalovirus exposure and HLA in healthy donors. Study as a whole: The platform used for the 110 or so validation repertoires matched that of the roughly 670 first-cohort repertoires, a later analysis reported.

V lost 2 bases, J lost 0 bases, and 8 bases stayed unmatched. Germline values: CDR1 GTSNPN, CDR2 SVGIG (reference sequence). The CDR3 totals 17 residues. Material for sequencing was PBMCs. The clonotype was recovered from a woman in her twenties or thirties in good health and CMV-seropositive. The chain couples TRBV30 to TRBJ1-5; 9 nucleotides agree with TRBD1. The CDR3 region has the DNA TGTGCCTGGAGTCCCGGGACAGGGTATCATAGCAATCAGCCCCAGCATTTT. As protein: CAWSPGTGYHSNQPQHF.